This TCR beta chain was found in a study of quantifying T cell responses using KT2 cells. The overall study: cDNA was made from DNase-treated RNA using alpha and beta constant primers.

The length of the CDR3 is 13 residues. The V gene end was trimmed by 3 bases and the J gene end by 5 bases; junction bases not matched to a gene: 3. Germline loops: CDR1 SGHTA, CDR2 FQGNSA. Each cDNA got a UMI-containing oligo ligated at its 3' end. The first PCR ran approximately 4 cycles with an equimolar RC1.1 and RC1.2 beta primer mix. TCRdb fed the UMI-ligation and nested PCR reads into MiXCR, producing one record per CDR3 protein. The profile covers just under 50,000 distinct CDR3 sequences, with around 10% appearing a single time and less than 11% taken by the ten largest. This clonotype showed up many times.

Sequenced material: PBMCs spiked with cells of the T cell clone KT2. The V gene is TRBV7-2, the J gene TRBJ1-1; 7 bases map to TRBD1. This receptor was taken from a human donor. CDR3 loop: CASSLTGRTEAFF. CDR3 nucleotide sequence: TGTGCCAGCAGCTTGACAGGGAGGACTGAAGCTTTCTTT.